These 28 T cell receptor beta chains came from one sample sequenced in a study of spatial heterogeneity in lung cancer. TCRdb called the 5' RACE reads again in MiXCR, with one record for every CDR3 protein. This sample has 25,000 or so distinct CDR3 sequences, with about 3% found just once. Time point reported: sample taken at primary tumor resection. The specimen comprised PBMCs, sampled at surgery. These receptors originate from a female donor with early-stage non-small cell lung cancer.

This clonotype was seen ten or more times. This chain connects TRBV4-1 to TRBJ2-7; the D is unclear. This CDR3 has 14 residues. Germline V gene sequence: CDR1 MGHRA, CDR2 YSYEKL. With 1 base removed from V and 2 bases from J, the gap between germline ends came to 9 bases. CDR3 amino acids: CASSQGPNPYEQYF. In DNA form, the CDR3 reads TGCGCCAGCAGCCAAGGACCGAACCCCTACGAGCAGTACTTC.

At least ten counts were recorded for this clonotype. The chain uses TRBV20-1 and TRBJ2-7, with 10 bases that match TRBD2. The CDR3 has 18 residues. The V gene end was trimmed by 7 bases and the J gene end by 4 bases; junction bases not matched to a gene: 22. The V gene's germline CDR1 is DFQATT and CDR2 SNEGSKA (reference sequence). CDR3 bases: TGCAGTGTCACCAGACTAGCGGGTCAAGCCAGTTCTTTTTACGAGCAGTACTTC. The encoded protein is CSVTRLAGQASSFYEQYF.

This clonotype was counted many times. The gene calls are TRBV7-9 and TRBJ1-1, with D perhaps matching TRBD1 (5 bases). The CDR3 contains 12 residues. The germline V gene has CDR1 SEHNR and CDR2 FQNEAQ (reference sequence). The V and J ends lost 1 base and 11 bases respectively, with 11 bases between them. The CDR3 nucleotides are TGTGCCAGCAGCTTAGGGGGGGTGGAGGCTTTCTTT. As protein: CASSLGGVEAFF.

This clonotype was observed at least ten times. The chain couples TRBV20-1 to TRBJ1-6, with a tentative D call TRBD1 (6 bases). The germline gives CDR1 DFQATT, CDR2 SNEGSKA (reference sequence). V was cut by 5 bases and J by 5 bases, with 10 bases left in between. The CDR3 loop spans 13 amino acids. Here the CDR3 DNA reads TGCAGTGCTCGGACAGTGAATAATTCACCCCTCCACTTT. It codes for CSARTVNNSPLHF.

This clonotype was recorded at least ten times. CDR3 in amino acids: CASSPGTFYSTDTQYF. As DNA, the CDR3 is TGTGCCAGCAGCCCGGGGACTTTCTACTCCACAGATACGCAGTATTTT. This rearrangement joins TRBV7-2 to TRBJ2-3, with a tentative D call TRBD2 (6 bases). The V end lost 5 bases, the J end lost 2 bases, and 17 bases lay between the germline ends. This CDR3 is built from 16 residues. Per germline, CDR1 SGHTA and CDR2 FQGNSA.

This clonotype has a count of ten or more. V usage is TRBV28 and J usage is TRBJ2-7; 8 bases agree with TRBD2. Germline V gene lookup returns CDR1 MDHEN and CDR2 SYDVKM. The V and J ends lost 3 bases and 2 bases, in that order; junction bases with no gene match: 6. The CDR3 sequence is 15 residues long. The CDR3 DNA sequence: TGTGCCAGCAGTTTCGCCGGGAGGGACGCCTACGAGCAGTACTTC. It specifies CASSFAGRDAYEQYF.

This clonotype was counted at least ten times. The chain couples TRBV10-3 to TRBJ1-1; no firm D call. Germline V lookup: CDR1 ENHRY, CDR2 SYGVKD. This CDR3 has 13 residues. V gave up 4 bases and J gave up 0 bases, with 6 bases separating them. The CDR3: CAISASLNTEAFF. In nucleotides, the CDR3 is TGTGCCATCAGTGCGTCTCTGAACACTGAAGCTTTCTTT.

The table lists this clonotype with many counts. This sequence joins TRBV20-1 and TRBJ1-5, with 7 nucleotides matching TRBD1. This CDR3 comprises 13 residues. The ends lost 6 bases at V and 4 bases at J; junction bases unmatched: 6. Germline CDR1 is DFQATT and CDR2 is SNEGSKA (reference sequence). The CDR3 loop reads CSARDSGNQPQHF. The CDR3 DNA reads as TGCAGTGCAAGGGACAGCGGAAATCAGCCCCAGCATTTT.

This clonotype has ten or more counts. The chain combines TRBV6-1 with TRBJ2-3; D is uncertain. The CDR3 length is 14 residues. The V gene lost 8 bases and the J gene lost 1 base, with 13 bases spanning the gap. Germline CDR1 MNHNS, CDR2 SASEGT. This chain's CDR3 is CASEISRGTDTQYF. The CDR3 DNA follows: TGTGCCAGCGAAATAAGCAGAGGCACAGATACGCAGTATTTT.

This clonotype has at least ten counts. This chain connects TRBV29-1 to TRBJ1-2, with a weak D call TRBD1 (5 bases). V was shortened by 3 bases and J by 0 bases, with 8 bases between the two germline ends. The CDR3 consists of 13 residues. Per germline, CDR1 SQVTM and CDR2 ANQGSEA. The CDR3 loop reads CSVDGGTNYGYTF. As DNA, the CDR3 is TGCAGCGTTGACGGGGGGACTAACTATGGCTACACCTTC.

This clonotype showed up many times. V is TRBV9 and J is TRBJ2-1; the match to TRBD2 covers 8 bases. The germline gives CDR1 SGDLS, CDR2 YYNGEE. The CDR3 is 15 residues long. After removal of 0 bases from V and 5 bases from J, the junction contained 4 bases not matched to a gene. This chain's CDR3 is CASSVVAGGNNEQFF. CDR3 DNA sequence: TGTGCCAGCAGCGTAGTGGCGGGAGGTAACAATGAGCAGTTCTTC.

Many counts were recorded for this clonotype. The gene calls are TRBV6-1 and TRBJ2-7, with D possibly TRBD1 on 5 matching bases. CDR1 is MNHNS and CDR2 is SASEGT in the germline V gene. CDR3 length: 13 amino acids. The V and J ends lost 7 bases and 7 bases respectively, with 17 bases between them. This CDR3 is CASKGRELREQYF. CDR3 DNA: TGTGCCAGCAAGGGCAGGGAACTTCGGGAGCAGTACTTC.

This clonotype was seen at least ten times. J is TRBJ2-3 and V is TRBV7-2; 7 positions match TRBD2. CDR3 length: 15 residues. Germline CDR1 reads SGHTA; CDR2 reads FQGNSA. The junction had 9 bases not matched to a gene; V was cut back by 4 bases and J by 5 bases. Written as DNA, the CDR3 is TGTGCCAGCAGCTGGGGGGGAGGATCTGGAGATACGCAGTATTTT. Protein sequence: CASSWGGGSGDTQYF. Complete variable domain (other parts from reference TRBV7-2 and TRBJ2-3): GAGVSQSPSNKVTEKGKDVELRCDPISGHTALYWYRQSLGQGLEFLIYFQGNSAPDKSGLPSDRFSAERTGGSVSTLTIQRTQQEDSAVYLCASSWGGGSGDTQYFGPGTRLTVL.

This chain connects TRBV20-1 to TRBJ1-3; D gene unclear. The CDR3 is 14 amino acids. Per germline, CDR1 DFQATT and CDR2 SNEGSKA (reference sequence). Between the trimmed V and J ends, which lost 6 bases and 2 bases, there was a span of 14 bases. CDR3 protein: CSAIDGLTGNTIYF. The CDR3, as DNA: TGCAGTGCAATCGACGGGCTCACTGGAAACACCATATATTTT.

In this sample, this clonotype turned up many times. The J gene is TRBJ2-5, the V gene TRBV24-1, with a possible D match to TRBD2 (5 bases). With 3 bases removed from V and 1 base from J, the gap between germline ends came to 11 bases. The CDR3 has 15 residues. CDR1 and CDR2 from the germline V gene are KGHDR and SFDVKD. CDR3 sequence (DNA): TGTGCCACCAGTGATGAGGTAGAGGGCCAAGAGACCCAGTACTTC. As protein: CATSDEVEGQETQYF.

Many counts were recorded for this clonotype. CDR3 DNA: TGTGCCAGCAGCTTAGGAGGCAGAACCACTGAAGCTTTCTTT. Translating gives CASSLGGRTTEAFF. The rearrangement uses TRBV7-9 and TRBJ1-1, with D uncertain. From germline, CDR1 is SEHNR and CDR2 FQNEAQ (reference sequence). V lost 1 base, J lost 4 bases, and 10 bases lay in between. The CDR3 has 14 amino acids.

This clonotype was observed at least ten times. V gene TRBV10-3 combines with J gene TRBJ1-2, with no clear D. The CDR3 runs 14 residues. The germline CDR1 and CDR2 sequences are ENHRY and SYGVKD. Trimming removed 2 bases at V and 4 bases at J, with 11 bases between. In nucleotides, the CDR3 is TGTGCCATCAGTGAGATGCCAGGCCCCTATGGCTACACCTTC. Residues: CAISEMPGPYGYTF.

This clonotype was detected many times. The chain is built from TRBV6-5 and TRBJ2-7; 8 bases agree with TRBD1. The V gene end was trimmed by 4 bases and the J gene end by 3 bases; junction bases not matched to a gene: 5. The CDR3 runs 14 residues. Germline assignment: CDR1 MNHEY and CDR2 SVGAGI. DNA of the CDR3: TGTGCCAGCAGTTCCTGGACAGGGCTCTACGAGCAGTACTTC. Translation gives CASSSWTGLYEQYF.

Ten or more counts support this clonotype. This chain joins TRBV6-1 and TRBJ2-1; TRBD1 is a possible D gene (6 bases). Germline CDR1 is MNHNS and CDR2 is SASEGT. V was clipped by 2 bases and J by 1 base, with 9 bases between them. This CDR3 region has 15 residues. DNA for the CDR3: TGTGCCAGCAGTGAAAGTAGGGGGTCCTACAATGAGCAGTTCTTC. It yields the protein CASSESRGSYNEQFF.

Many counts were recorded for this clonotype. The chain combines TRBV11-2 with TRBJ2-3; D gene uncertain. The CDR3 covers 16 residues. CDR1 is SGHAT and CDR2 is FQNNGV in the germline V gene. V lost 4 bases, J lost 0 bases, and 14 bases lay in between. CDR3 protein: CASSSQDQSSTDTQYF. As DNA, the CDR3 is TGTGCCAGCAGCTCCCAGGACCAGTCTAGCACAGATACGCAGTATTTT.

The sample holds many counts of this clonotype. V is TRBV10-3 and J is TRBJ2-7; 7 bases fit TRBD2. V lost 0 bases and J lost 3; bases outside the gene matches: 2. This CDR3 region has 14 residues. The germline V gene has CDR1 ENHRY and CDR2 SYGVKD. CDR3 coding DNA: TGTGCCATCAGTGAGTCGGGGACTAACTACGAGCAGTACTTC. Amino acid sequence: CAISESGTNYEQYF.

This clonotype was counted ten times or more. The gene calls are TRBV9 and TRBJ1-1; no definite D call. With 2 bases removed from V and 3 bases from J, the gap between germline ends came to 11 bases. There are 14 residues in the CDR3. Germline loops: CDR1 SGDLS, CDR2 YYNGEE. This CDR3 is CASSVAGEDTEAFF. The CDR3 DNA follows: TGTGCCAGCAGCGTGGCAGGAGAGGACACTGAAGCTTTCTTT.

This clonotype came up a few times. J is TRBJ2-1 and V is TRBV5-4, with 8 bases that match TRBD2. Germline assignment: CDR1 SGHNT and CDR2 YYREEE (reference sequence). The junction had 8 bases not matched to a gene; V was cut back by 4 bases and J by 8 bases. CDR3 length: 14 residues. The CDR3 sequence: CASSPGLAGDEQFF. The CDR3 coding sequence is TGTGCCAGCAGCCCAGGACTAGCAGGCGATGAGCAGTTCTTC.

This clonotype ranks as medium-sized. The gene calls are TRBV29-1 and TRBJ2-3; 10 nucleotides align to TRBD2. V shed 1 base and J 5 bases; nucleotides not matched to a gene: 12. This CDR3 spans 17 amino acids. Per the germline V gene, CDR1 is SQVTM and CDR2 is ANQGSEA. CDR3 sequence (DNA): TGCAGCGTTGAAGTTCATGGGTTAGCGGGAGGTGGAGATACGCAGTATTTT. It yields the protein CSVEVHGLAGGGDTQYF.

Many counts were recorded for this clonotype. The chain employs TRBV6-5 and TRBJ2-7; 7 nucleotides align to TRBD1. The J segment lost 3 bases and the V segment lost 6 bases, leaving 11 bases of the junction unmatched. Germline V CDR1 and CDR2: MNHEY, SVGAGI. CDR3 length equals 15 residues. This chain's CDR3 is CASRPGTAWLYEQYF. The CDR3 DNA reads TGTGCCAGCAGGCCCGGGACAGCTTGGCTCTACGAGCAGTACTTC.

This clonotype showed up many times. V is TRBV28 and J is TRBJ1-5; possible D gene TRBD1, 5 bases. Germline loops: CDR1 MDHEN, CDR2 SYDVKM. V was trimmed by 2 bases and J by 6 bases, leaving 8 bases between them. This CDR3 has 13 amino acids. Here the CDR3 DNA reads TGTGCCAGCAGTTTAGGGGGGATTCAGCCCCAGCATTTT. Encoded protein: CASSLGGIQPQHF.

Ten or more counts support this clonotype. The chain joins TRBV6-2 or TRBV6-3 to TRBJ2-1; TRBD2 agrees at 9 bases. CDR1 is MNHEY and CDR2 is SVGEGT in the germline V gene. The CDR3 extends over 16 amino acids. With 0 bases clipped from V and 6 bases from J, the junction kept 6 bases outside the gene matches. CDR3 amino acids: CASSYSGAGGFNEQFF. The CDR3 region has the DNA TGTGCCAGCAGTTACTCGGGCGCGGGAGGGTTCAATGAGCAGTTCTTC.

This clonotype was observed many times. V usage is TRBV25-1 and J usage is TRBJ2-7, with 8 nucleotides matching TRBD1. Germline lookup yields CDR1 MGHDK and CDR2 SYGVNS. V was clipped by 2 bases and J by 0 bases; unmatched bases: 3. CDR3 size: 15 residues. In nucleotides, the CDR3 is TGTGCCAGCAGTGAACAGGGGACAGGCTCCTACGAGCAGTACTTC. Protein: CASSEQGTGSYEQYF.